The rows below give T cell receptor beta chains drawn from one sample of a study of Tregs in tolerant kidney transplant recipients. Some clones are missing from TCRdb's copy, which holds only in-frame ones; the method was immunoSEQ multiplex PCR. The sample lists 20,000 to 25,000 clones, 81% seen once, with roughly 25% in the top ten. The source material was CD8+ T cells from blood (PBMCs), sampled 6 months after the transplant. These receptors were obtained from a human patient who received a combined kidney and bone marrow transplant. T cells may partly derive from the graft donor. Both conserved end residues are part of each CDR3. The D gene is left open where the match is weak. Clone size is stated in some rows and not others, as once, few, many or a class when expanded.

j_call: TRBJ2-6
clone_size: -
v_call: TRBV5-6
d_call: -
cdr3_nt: TGTGCCAGCAGCTTGTCGACAGGGAGGGGGGCCAACGTCCTGACTTTC
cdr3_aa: CASSLSTGRGANVLTF

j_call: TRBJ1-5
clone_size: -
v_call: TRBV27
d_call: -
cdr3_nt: TGTGCCAGCAGTTTATCGGCGGGGCAGAGCAATCAGCCCCAGCATTTT
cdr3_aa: CASSLSAGQSNQPQHF

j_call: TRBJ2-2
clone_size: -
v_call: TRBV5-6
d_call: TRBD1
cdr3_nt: TGTGCCAGCAGCTTGGGACAGGGGGCCGGCGGGGAGCTGTTTTTT
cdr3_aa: CASSLGQGAGGELFF

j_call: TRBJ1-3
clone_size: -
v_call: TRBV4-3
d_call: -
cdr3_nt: TGCGCCAGCAGCCAAGACGTGGGGGGTTCTGGAAACACCATATATTTT
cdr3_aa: CASSQDVGGSGNTIYF

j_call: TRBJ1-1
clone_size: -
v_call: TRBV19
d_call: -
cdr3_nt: TGTGCCACCTCCCTTTGGGGCAGGTCCACTGAAGCTTTCTTT
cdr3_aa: CATSLWGRSTEAFF

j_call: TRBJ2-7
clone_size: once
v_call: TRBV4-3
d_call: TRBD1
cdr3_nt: TGCGCCAGCAGCCAAGCACAGGGGGCCCCGGAGCAGTACTTC
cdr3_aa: CASSQAQGAPEQYF

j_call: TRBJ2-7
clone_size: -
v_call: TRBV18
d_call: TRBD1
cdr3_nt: TGTGCCAGCTCCCCACGACAGGGCCCCTACGAGCAGTACTTC
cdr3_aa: CASSPRQGPYEQYF

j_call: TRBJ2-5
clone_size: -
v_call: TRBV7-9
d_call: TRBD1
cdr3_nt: TGTGCCAGCAGCCGGACAGGGGCGGAGACCCAGTACTTC
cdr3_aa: CASSRTGAETQYF

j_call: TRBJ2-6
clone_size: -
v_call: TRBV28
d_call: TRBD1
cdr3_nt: TGTGCCAGCAGTTTCGGCAGCAGGGGGTCTGGGGCCAACGTCCTGACTTTC
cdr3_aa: CASSFGSRGSGANVLTF

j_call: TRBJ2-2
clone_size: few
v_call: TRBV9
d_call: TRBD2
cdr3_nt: TGTGCCAGCAGCGTAGAAGAGGGACTAGCGGGAGGGCCGGCCGGGGAGCTGTTTTTT
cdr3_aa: CASSVEEGLAGGPAGELFF

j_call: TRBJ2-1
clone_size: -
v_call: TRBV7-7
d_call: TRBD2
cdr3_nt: TGTGCCAGCAGCTTAGGACTAGCGGATGACAATGAGCAGTTCTTC
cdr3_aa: CASSLGLADDNEQFF

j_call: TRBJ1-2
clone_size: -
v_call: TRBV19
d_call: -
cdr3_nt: TGTGCCAGTAGTATTGCCCTCGGGGGGAACTATGGCTACACCTTC
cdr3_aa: CASSIALGGNYGYTF

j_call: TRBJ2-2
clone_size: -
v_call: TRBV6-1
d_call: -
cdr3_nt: TGTGCCAGCACTACAGGAGCGAACACCGGGGAGCTGTTTTTT
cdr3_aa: CASTTGANTGELFF

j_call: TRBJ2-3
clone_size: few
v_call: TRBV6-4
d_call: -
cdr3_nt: TGTGCCAGCAGTCACCGTGGGGACTCCCACACAGATACGCAGTATTTT
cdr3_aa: CASSHRGDSHTDTQYF